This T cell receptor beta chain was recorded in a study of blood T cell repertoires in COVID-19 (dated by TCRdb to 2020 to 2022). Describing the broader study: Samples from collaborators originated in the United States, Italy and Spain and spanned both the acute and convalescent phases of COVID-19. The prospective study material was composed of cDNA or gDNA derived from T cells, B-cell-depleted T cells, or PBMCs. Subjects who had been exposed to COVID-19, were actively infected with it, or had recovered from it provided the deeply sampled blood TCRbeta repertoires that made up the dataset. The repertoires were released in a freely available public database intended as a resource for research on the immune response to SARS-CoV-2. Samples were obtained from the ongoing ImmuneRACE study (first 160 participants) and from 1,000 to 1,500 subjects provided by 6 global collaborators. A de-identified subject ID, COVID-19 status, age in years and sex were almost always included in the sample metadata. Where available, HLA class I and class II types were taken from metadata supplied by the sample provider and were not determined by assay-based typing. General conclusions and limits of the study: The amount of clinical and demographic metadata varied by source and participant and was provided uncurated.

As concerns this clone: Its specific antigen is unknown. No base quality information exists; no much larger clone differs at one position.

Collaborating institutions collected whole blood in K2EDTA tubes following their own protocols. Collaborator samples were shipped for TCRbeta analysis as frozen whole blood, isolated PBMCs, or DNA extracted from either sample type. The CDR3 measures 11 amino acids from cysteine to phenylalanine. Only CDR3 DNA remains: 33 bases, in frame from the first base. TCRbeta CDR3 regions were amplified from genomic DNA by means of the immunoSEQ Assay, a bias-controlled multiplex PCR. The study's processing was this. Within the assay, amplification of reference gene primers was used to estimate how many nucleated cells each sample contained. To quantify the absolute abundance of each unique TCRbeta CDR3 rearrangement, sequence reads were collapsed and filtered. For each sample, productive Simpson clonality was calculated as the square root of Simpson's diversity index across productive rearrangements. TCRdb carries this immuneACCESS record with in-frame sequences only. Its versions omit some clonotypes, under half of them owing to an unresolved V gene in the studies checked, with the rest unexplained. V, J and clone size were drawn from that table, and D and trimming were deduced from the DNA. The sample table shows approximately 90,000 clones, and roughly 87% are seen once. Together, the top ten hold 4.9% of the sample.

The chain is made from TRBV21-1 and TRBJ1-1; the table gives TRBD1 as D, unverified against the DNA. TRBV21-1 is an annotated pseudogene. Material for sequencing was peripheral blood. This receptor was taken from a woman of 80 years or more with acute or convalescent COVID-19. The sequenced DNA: TGTGCCAACGACAGACCGACTGAAGCTTTCTTT. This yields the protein CANDRPTEAFF.